This paragraph covers one T cell receptor beta chain sequence. The sample belongs to a study of cytomegalovirus exposure and HLA in healthy donors. Germline V gene lookup returns CDR1 SEHNR and CDR2 FQNEAQ (reference sequence). Trimming took off 1 base at V and 0 bases at J, with 16 bases between the two ends. CDR3 size: 17 residues. PCR involved 60 Vbeta and 13 Jbeta primers. In the original analysis: Among the unique TCR beta chains that a later analysis counted, roughly 80 million in all, 9.5 million to 12 million were shared. Assay: immunoSEQ multiplex PCR; the TCRdb copy retains only in-frame clones and omits some. The DNA was the basis for D and trimming; V, J and clone size are from that table. Here the sample spans approximately 190,000 clones, 80% to 85% being singletons.

The clonotype was recovered from a boy between 10 and 17 years old in good health and CMV-seronegative. This chain links TRBV7-9 with TRBJ2-7; possibly TRBD1 for D (6 bases). Sequencing was done on a sample of PBMCs. The CDR3: CASSLVLWGRNSYEQYF. The CDR3 DNA reads as TGTGCCAGCAGCTTAGTCCTTTGGGGGCGAAACTCCTACGAGCAGTACTTC.